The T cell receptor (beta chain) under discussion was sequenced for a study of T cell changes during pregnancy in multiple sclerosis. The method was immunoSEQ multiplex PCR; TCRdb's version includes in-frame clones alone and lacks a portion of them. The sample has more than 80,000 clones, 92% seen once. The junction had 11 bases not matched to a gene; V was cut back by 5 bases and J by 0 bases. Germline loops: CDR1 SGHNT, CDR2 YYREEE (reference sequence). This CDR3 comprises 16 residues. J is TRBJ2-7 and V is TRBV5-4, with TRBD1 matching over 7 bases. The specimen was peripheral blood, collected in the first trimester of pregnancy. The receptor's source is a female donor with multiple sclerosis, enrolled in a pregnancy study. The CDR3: CASRPNQGVSSYEQYF. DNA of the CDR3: TGTGCCAGCAGACCCAATCAGGGGGTAAGCTCCTACGAGCAGTACTTC.